This record concerns one T cell receptor beta chain sequence. Some clones are missing from TCRdb's copy, which holds only in-frame ones; the method was immunoSEQ multiplex PCR. The repertoire consists of about 62,000 clones, with roughly 92% occurring once and the leading ten covering 5% to 7%. This entry comes from a study of blood T cell repertoires in COVID-19. Trimming removed 5 bases at V and 2 bases at J, with 10 bases between. Germline V gene data show CDR1 as MDHEN and CDR2 as SYDVKM. The CDR3 is 14 residues long. This sequence joins TRBV28 and TRBJ2-1; a possible D gene is TRBD2 (7 bases). The material sequenced was peripheral blood. The receptor's source is a human donor in a cohort sampled during active COVID-19. CDR3 amino acids: CASSVGGPYNEQFF. CDR3 bases: TGTGCCAGCAGTGTCGGGGGGCCCTACAATGAGCAGTTCTTC.